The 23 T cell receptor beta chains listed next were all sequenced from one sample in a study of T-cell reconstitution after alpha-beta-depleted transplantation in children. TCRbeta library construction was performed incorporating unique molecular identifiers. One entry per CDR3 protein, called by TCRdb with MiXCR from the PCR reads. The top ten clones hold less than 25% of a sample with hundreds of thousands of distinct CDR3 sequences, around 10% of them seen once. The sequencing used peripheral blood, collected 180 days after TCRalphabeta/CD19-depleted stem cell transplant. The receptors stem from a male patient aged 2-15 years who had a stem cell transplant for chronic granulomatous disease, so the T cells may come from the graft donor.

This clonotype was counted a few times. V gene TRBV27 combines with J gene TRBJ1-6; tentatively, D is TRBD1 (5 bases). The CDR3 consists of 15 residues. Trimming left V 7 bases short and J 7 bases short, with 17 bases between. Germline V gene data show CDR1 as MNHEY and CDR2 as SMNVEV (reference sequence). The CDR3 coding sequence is TGTGCCAGCACGGGCATCGGGACTCCCAATTCACCCCTCCACTTT. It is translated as CASTGIGTPNSPLHF.

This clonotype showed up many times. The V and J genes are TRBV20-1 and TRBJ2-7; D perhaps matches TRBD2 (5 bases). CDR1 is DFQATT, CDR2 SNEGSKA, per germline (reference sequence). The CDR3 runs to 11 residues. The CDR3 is CSGKNGYEQYF. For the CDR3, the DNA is TGCAGCGGGAAAAACGGCTACGAGCAGTACTTC.

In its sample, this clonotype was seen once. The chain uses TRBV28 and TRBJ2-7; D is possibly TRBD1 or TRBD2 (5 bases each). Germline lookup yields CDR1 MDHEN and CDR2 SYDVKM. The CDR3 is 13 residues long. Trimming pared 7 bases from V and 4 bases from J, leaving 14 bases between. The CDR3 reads CASTAGAPYEQYF. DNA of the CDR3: TGTGCCAGCACCGCCGGGGCCCCATACGAGCAGTACTTC.

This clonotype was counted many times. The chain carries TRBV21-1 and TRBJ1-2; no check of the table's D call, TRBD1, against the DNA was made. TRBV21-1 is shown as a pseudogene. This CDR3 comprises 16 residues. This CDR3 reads CASSNQGDSTDYGYTF. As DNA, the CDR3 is TGTGCCAGCAGCAACCAAGGGGACAGCACAGATTATGGCTACACCTTC.

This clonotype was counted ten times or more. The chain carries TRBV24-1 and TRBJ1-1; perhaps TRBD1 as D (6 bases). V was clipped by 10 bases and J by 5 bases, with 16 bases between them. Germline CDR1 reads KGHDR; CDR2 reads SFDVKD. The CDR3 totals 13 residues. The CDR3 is CATSGATGTEAFF. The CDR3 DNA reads TGTGCCACATCAGGGGCTACAGGGACTGAAGCTTTCTTT.

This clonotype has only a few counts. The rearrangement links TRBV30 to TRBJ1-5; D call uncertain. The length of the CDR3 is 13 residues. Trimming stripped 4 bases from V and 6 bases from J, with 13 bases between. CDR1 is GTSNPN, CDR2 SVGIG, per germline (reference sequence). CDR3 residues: CAWNGGLSQPQHF. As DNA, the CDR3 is TGTGCCTGGAATGGCGGGCTTTCTCAGCCCCAGCATTTT.

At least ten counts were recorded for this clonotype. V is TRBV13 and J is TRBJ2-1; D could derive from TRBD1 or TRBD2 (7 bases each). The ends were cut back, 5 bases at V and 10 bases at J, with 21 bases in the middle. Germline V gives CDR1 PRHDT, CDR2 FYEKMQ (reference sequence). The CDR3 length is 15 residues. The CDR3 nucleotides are TGTGCCAGCAGCCCCCCCGAGCGGGACAGTTTAGAGCAGTTCTTC. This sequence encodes CASSPPERDSLEQFF.

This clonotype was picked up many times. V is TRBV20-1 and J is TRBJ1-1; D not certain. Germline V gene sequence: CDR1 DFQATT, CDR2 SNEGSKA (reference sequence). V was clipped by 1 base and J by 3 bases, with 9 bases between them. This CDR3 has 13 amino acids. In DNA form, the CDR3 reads TGCAGTGCTAGAGGGTTGTCCCACACTGAAGCTTTCTTT. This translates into CSARGLSHTEAFF.

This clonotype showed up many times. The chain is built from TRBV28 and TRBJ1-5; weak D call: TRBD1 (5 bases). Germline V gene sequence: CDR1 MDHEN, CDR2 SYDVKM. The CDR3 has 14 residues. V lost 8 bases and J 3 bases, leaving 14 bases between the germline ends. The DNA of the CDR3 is TGTGCCAGCGCGGGACGGTCGATCAATCAGCCCCAGCATTTT. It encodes CASAGRSINQPQHF.

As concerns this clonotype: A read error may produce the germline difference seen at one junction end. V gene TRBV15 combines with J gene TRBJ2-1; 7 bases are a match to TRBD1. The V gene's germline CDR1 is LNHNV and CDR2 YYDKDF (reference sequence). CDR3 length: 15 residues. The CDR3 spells CATSRIDRDINEQSF. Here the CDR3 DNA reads TGTGCCACCAGCAGAATCGACAGGGACATTAATGAGCAGTCCTTC. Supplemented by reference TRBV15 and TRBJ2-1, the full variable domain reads DAMVIQNPRYQVTQFGKPVTLSCSQTLNHNVMYWYQQKSSQAPKLLFHYYDKDFNNEADTPDNFQSRRPNTSFCFLDIRSPGLGDTAMYLCATSRIDRDINEQSFGPGTRLTVL.

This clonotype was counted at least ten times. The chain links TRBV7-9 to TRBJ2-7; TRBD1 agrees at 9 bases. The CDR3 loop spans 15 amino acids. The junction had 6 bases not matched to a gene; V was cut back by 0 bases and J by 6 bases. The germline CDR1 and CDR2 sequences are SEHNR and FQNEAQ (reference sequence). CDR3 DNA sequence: TGTGCCAGCAGCTTAGCGGACAGGGGAGCCGTCGAGCAGTACTTC. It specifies CASSLADRGAVEQYF.

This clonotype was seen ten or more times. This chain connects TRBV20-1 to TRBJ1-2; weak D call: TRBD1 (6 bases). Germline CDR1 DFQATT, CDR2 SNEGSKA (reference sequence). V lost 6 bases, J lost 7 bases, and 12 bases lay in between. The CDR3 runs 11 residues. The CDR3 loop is CSAARGSGYTF. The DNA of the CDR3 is TGCAGTGCAGCGAGGGGGAGTGGCTACACCTTC.

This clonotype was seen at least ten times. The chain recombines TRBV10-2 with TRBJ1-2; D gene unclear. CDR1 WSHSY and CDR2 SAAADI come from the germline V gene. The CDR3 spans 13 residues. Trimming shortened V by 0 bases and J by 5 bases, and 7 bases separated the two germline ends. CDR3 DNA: TGCGCCAGCAGTGAGTCGAAAGCGTATGGCTACACCTTC. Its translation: CASSESKAYGYTF.

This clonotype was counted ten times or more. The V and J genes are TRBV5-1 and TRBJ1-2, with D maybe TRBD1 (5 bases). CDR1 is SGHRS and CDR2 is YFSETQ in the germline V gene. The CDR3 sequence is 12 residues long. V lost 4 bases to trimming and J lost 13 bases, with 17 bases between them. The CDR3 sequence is CASSGQGSDSTF. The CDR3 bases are TGCGCCAGCAGCGGGCAGGGATCCGATAGCACCTTC.

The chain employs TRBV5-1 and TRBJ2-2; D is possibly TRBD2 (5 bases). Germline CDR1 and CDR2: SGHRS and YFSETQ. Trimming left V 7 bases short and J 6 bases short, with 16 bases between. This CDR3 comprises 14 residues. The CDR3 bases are TGCGCCAGCGCCTCCGGGGAGCTCTCCGGGGAGCTGTTTTTT. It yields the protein CASASGELSGELFF.

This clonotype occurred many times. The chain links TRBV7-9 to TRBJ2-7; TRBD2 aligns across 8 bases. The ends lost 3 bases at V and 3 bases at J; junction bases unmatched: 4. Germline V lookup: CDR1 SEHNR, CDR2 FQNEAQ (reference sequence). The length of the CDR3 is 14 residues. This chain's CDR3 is CASSFGTSGYEQYF. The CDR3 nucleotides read TGTGCCAGCAGCTTCGGCACTAGCGGCTACGAGCAGTACTTC.

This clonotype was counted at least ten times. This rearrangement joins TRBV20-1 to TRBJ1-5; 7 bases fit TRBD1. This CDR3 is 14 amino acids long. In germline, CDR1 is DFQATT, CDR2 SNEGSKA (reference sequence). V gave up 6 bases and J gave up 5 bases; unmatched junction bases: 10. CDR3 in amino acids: CSAPPTGMDQPQHF. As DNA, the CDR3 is TGCAGTGCCCCGCCGACAGGGATGGATCAGCCCCAGCATTTT.

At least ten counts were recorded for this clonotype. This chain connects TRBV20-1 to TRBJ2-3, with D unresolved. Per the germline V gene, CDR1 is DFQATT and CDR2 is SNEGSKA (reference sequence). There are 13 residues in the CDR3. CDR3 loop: CSRTHPGTDTQYF. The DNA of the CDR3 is TGCAGCCGCACCCATCCCGGCACAGATACGCAGTATTTT.

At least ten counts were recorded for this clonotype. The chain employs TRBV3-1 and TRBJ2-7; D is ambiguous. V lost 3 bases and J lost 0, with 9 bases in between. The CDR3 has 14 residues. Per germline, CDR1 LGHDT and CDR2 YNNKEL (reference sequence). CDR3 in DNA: TGTGCCAGCAGCCATGGCAGATTCTCCTACGAGCAGTACTTC. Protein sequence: CASSHGRFSYEQYF.

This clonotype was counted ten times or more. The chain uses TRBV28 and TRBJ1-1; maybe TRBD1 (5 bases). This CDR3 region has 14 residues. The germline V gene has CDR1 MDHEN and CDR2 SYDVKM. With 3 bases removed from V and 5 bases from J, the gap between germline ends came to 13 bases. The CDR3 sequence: CASSFWQGGTEAFF. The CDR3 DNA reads TGTGCCAGCAGTTTTTGGCAGGGTGGAACTGAAGCTTTCTTT.

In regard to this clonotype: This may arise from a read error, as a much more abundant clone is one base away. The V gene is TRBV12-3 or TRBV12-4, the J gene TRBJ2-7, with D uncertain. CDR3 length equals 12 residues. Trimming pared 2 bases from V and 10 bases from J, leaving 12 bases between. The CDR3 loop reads CASSLIKGIQYF. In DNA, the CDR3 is TGTGCCAGCAGTTTAATTAAGGGAATACAGTACTTC.

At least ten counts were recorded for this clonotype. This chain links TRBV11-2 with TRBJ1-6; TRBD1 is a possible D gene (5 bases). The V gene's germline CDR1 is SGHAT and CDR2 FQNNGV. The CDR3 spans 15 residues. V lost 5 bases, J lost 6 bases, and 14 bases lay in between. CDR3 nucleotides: TGTGCCAGCAGCCAGAGACAGACTACTAATTCACCCCTCCACTTT. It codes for CASSQRQTTNSPLHF.

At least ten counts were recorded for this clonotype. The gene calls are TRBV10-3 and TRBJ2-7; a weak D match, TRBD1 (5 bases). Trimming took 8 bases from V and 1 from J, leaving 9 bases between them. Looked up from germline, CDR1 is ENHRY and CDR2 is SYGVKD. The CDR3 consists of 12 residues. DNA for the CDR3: TGTGCCATCGGGCCAGGGTCCTACGAGCAGTACTTC. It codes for CAIGPGSYEQYF.